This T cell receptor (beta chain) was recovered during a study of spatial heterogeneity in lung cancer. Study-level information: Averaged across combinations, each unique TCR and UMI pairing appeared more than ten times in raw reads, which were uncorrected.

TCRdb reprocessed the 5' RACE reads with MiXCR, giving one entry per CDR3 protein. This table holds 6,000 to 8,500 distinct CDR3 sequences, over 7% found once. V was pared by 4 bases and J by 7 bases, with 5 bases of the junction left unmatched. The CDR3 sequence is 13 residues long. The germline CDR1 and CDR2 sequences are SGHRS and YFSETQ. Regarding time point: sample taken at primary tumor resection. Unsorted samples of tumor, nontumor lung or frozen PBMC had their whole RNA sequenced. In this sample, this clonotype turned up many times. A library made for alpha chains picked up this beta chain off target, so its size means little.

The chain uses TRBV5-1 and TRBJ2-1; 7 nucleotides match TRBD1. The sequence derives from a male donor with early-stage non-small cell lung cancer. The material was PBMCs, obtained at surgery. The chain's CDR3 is CASSRGQTNEQFF. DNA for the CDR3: TGCGCCAGCAGCAGGGGACAGACTAATGAGCAGTTCTTC.